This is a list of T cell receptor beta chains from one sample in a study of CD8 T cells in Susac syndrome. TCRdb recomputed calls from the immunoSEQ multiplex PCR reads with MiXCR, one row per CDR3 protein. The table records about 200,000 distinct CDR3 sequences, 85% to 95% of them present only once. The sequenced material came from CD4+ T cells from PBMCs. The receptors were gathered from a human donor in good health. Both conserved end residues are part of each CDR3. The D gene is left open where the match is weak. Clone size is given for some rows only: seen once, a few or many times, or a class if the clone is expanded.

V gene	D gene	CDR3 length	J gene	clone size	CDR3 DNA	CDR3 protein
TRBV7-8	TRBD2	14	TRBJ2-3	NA	TGTGCCAGCAACTTCCGGACTAGCGGTGATACGCAGTATTTT	CASNFRTSGDTQYF
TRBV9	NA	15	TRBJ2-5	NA	TGTGCCAGCAGCCCCGGGGCAGCCAACGAGGAGACCCAGTACTTC	CASSPGAANEETQYF
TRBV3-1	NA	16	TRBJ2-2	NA	TGTGCCAGCAGCCAAGGTTCAGGGGTGAACACCGGGGAGCTGTTTTTT	CASSQGSGVNTGELFF
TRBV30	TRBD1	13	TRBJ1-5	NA	TGTGCCTCGGGACAGAACAGTAATCAGCCCCAGCATTTT	CASGQNSNQPQHF
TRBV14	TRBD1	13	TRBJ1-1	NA	TGTGCCAGCAGACTGACAGGGGGCACTGAAGCTTTCTTT	CASRLTGGTEAFF
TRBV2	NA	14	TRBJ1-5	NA	TGTGCCAGCAACCTCGAGGGGCAGGGACAGCCCCAGCATTTT	CASNLEGQGQPQHF
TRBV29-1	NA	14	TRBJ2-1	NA	TGCAGCGCAATCCACTGGACAATTTACAATGAGCAGTTCTTC	CSAIHWTIYNEQFF
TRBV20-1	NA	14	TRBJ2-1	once	TGCAGTGCTAGATCCCGGGACTCCTACAATGAGCAGTTCTTC	CSARSRDSYNEQFF
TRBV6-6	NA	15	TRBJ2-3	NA	TGTGCCAGCAGTCGACTAGTCTTAGGGGCAGATACGCAGTATTTT	CASSRLVLGADTQYF
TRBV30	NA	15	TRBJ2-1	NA	TGTGCCTGGAGTGTTTTGGTTCGGCTAGGCAATGAGCAGTTCTTC	CAWSVLVRLGNEQFF
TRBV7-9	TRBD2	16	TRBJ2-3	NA	TGTGCCAGCAGCCAGGTGGCTAGCGGATACCAGGATACGCAGTATTTT	CASSQVASGYQDTQYF
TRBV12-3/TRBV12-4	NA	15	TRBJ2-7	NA	TGTGCCAGCAGCGCAGTAACCCAGAACTCCTACGAGCAGTACTTC	CASSAVTQNSYEQYF
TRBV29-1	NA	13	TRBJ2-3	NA	TGCAGCGTCCTCGGCGAAGGCACAGATACGCAGTATTTT	CSVLGEGTDTQYF
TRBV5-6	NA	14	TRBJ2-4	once	TGTGCCAGCAGCCTTTCCACTCCCGAGGCCATTCAGTACTTC	CASSLSTPEAIQYF
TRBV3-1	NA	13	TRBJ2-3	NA	TGTGCCAGCAGCCTTCAGGGGCTGGATACGCAGTATTTT	CASSLQGLDTQYF
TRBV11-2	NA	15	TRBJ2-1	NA	TGTGCCAGCAGCTCGCTGGGGGCAGGGGTGGATGAGCAGTTCTTC	CASSSLGAGVDEQFF
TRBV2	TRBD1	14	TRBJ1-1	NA	TGTGCCAGCAGTGTCGGGACAGGGGGCTCTGAAGCTTTCTTT	CASSVGTGGSEAFF
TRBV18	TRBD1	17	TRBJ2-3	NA	TGTGCCAGCTCGCTCGGACAGGGAGGTTTGGTCACAGATACGCAGTATTTT	CASSLGQGGLVTDTQYF
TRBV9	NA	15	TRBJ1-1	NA	TGTGCCAGCAGCGTAGAAGTGACACCGAACACTGAAGCTTTCTTT	CASSVEVTPNTEAFF
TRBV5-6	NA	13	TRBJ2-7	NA	NA	CASILAGSNEQYF
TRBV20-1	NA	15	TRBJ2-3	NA	TGCAGTGCTAGAGATTATTCCCGGGCGGCAGATACGCAGTATTTT	CSARDYSRAADTQYF
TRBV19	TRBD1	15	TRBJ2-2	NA	TGTGCCAGTAACCGGGGACAGGGGAACACCGGGGAGCTGTTTTTT	CASNRGQGNTGELFF
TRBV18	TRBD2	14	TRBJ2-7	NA	TGTGCCAGCTCGCCCGGGACTACCCTCTACGAGCAGTACTTC	CASSPGTTLYEQYF
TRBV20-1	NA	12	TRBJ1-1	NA	TGCAGTGTACTGACTTCGAACACTGAAGCTTTCTTT	CSVLTSNTEAFF
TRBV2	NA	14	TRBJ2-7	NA	TGTGCCAGCAAGGAGGCGGGCGGCTCCTACGAGCAGTACTTC	CASKEAGGSYEQYF
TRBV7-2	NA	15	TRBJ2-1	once	TGTGCCAGCAGCTTAGAACCTAGTACCTACAATGAGCAGTTCTTC	CASSLEPSTYNEQFF
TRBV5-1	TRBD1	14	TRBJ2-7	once	TGCGCCAGCAGCTTCCGGGACAGGGCCTACGAGCAGTACTTC	CASSFRDRAYEQYF
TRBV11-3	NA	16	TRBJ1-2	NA	TGTGCCAGCAGCTTAGTTGGGCAGCTGCATAACTATGGCTACACCTTC	CASSLVGQLHNYGYTF